The 21 T cell receptor beta chains below were found in one sample sequenced in a study of memory CD4+ T cells and cytomegalovirus serostatus. Single viable CD3+CD4+CD8-CD45RO+ cells were sorted as the memory CD4+ T cells. TCRdb's table, derived via immunoSEQ multiplex PCR, lists solely in-frame clones and lacks some. In the table there are roughly 86,000 clones, about four fifths of which are singletons. Sequencing was performed on memory CD4+ T cells from blood. The receptors come from an adult in good health and CMV-seropositive.

The rearrangement joins TRBV28 to TRBJ2-7; D is possibly TRBD1 (7 bases). The CDR3 has 14 amino acids. The germline V gene encodes CDR1 MDHEN and CDR2 SYDVKM. Trimming took 6 bases from V and 2 from J, leaving 14 bases between them. CDR3 DNA sequence: TGTGCCAGCAGGGGTTCCAGGGGGGCCTACGAGCAGTACTTC. Its protein product is CASRGSRGAYEQYF.

The V gene is TRBV29-1, the J gene TRBJ2-5, with D unresolved. There are 13 residues in the CDR3. Germline V gives CDR1 SQVTM, CDR2 ANQGSEA. Trimming pared 3 bases from V and 2 bases from J, leaving 10 bases between. As DNA, the CDR3 is TGCAGCGTTGACGGGCTGACACAAGAGACCCAGTACTTC. Its protein is CSVDGLTQETQYF.

CDR3 DNA sequence: TGTGCCAGCAGTGAAGTGGGGGATCAGCCCCAGCATTTT. It is translated as CASSEVGDQPQHF. This rearrangement joins TRBV6-1 to TRBJ1-5; D is possibly TRBD1 (5 bases). The CDR3 totals 13 residues. Germline CDR1 is MNHNS and CDR2 is SASEGT. V lost 1 base and J lost 5, with 6 bases in between.

The chain uses TRBV28 and TRBJ1-5; D not certain. V dropped 4 bases and J dropped 9 bases, with 10 bases sitting between them. Looked up from germline, CDR1 is MDHEN and CDR2 is SYDVKM. This CDR3 has 12 residues. The CDR3 loop reads CASSYPDRPQHF. CDR3 DNA sequence: TGTGCCAGCAGTTACCCCGATAGGCCCCAGCATTTT.

The rearrangement links TRBV11-2 to TRBJ2-5; TRBD1 aligns across 8 bases. The CDR3 totals 16 residues. Germline CDR1 SGHAT, CDR2 FQNNGV. V lost 3 bases and J lost 4; bases outside the gene matches: 10. CDR3 DNA: TGTGCCAGCAGCTTTATAGGTTCAGGGGGCTCAGAGACCCAGTACTTC. Translation gives CASSFIGSGGSETQYF.

The genes are TRBV6-1 and TRBJ2-3, with D hard to call. The CDR3 runs 15 residues. Germline CDR1 reads MNHNS; CDR2 reads SASEGT. Trimming took 4 bases from V and 0 from J, leaving 11 bases between them. The CDR3 sequence is CASSGKGPSTDTQYF. The DNA of the CDR3 is TGTGCCAGCAGTGGGAAAGGGCCGAGCACAGATACGCAGTATTTT.

DNA of the CDR3: TGTGCCAGCGTGGGGGGGAGACAGCGAACCTCCGTTGAAGCTTTCTTT. This codes for CASVGGRQRTSVEAFF. V usage is TRBV19 and J usage is TRBJ1-1; D may be TRBD1 (5 bases). The V and J ends lost 9 bases and 7 bases respectively, with 27 bases between them. Germline CDR1 reads LNHDA; CDR2 reads SQIVND (reference sequence). The CDR3 runs to 16 residues.

The chain links TRBV5-6 to TRBJ2-5; D remains unclear. The V end was cut by 0 bases, the J end by 6 bases, with 3 bases between. The CDR3 runs to 11 residues. Germline CDR1 reads SGHDT; CDR2 reads YYEEEE. This CDR3 reads CASSLEKTQYF. The CDR3 bases are TGTGCCAGCAGCTTGGAGAAGACCCAGTACTTC.

V and J are TRBV10-3 and TRBJ2-7, with 7 nucleotides matching TRBD2. Germline lookup yields CDR1 ENHRY and CDR2 SYGVKD. The CDR3 totals 14 residues. The trim removed 9 bases at V and 6 bases at J, leaving 14 bases unmatched. DNA for the CDR3: TGTGCCATAAAGGGCGGGAGTCACGACGGCGAGCAGTACTTC. This translates into CAIKGGSHDGEQYF.

The rearrangement joins TRBV27 to TRBJ1-5, with 10 bases that match TRBD1. The CDR3 spans 15 residues. The junction had 8 bases not matched to a gene; V was cut back by 6 bases and J by 6 bases. The germline V gene encodes CDR1 MNHEY and CDR2 SMNVEV (reference sequence). The CDR3 DNA sequence: TGTGCCAGCAGGGGCGGGACAGGGGTAGGTCAGCCCCAGCATTTT. Its protein is CASRGGTGVGQPQHF.

The chain joins TRBV6-6 to TRBJ1-1, with TRBD1 matching 8 bases. The germline V gene has CDR1 MNHNY and CDR2 SVGAGI (reference sequence). CDR3 size: 15 residues. Trimming at V came to 7 bases and at J to 5 bases, leaving 12 bases not matched to a gene. CDR3 sequence (DNA): TGTGCCAGCACCCAACTTCCAGGGGGCCTAACTGAAGCTTTCTTT. It yields the protein CASTQLPGGLTEAFF.

Only one count was recorded for this clone. V usage is TRBV18 and J usage is TRBJ2-7, with TRBD1 matching 7 bases. Per germline, CDR1 KGHSH and CDR2 LQKENI. This CDR3 is built from 14 residues. V was clipped by 1 base and J by 5 bases; unmatched bases: 5. CDR3 region: CASSPRQGHDEQYF. The CDR3 DNA is TGTGCCAGCTCACCACGACAGGGTCACGACGAGCAGTACTTC.

The gene calls are TRBV5-4 and TRBJ2-2; possibly TRBD1 or TRBD2 for D (6 bases each). V lost 6 bases to trimming and J lost 7 bases, with 16 bases between them. Germline CDR1 reads SGHNT; CDR2 reads YYREEE (reference sequence). The CDR3 has 14 amino acids. The CDR3 spells CASMTGGAGGELFF. The CDR3 DNA follows: TGTGCCAGCATGACCGGGGGCGCGGGCGGGGAGCTGTTTTTT.

This chain connects TRBV7-9 to TRBJ1-2; D ambiguous. CDR1 is SEHNR, CDR2 FQNEAQ, per germline (reference sequence). Trimming pared 2 bases from V and 6 bases from J, leaving 13 bases between. The CDR3 length is 14 residues. The CDR3 loop reads CASSLKERVDGYTF. CDR3 sequence (DNA): TGTGCCAGCAGCTTAAAGGAGAGGGTCGATGGCTACACCTTC.

Remarks on this clone: The germline gene is not matched at one end of the junction; a read error may be the cause. V and J are TRBV4-1 and TRBJ1-2; possibly TRBD1 for D (5 bases). Germline CDR1 reads MGHRA; CDR2 reads YSYEKL. This CDR3 is 15 amino acids long. This CDR3 reads CASSQEDNANYGHTF. The CDR3 DNA reads TGCGCCAGCAGCCAAGAGGACAATGCTAACTATGGCCACACCTTC.

This clone came up once. CDR3 protein: CASSLTSSGSFYNEQFF. The CDR3 DNA follows: TGCGCCAGCAGCTTGACCTCTAGCGGGAGCTTCTACAATGAGCAGTTCTTC. The chain joins TRBV5-1 to TRBJ2-1; TRBD2 matches at 10 bases. Trimming took 1 base from V and 3 from J; bases not matched to a gene: 7. The CDR3 contains 17 residues. Germline CDR1 is SGHRS and CDR2 is YFSETQ.

The chain carries TRBV5-5 and TRBJ2-5; 9 bases are shared with TRBD2. With 1 base clipped from V and 4 bases from J, the junction kept 11 bases outside the gene matches. This CDR3 has 17 amino acids. Germline assignment: CDR1 SGHKS and CDR2 YYEKEE (reference sequence). The CDR3 bases are TGTGCCAGCAGCTTGAAGGTCGGCGGGAGGGCCACAGAGACCCAGTACTTC. It yields the protein CASSLKVGGRATETQYF.

The chain has TRBV6-1 and TRBJ2-1, with a weak D call TRBD2 (6 bases). The CDR3 sequence is 14 residues long. Trimming pared 7 bases from V and 2 bases from J, leaving 12 bases between. CDR1 and CDR2 from the germline V gene are MNHNS and SASEGT. DNA for the CDR3: TGTGCCAGCAAGGAGGCGGGAACCTACAATGAGCAGTTCTTC. It codes for CASKEAGTYNEQFF.

The chain employs TRBV6-4 and TRBJ2-4; D perhaps matches TRBD2 (6 bases). The V and J ends lost 7 bases and 5 bases respectively, with 9 bases between them. The CDR3 runs to 12 residues. Germline loops: CDR1 MRHNA, CDR2 SNTAGT. Here the CDR3 reads CASTGLQNIQYF. CDR3 bases: TGTGCCAGCACGGGACTTCAAAACATTCAGTACTTC.

This clone appeared once. The CDR3 DNA sequence: TGTGCCAGCAGCCACCTGCAGCGGGGTTTCAATGAGCAGTTCTTC. This translates into CASSHLQRGFNEQFF. V gene TRBV7-8 combines with J gene TRBJ2-1, with 7 positions matching TRBD2. The junction had 10 bases not matched to a gene; V was cut back by 5 bases and J by 6 bases. From germline, CDR1 is SGHVS and CDR2 FQNEAQ. The CDR3 has 15 amino acids.

Only one count was recorded for this clone. The chain employs TRBV2 and TRBJ2-2; TRBD1 agrees at 7 bases. With 7 bases clipped from V and 5 bases from J, the junction kept 13 bases outside the gene matches. CDR1 and CDR2 (germline): SNHLY, FYNNEI. The CDR3 has 16 residues. The CDR3 nucleotides are TGTGCCAGCACGAGGGAGAGAGGGGGCAGGACCGGGGAGCTGTTTTTT. This sequence encodes CASTRERGGRTGELFF.